This is a list of T cell receptor beta chains from one sample in a study of cytomegalovirus exposure and HLA in healthy donors. The protocol was immunoSEQ multiplex PCR, while the TCRdb copy is restricted to in-frame clones and leaves out a portion. The repertoire holds about 160,000 clones, with 65% to 85% as singletons. The sequenced sample was PBMCs. These receptors were collected from a male donor in good health and CMV-seropositive. The CDR3 runs from the conserved cysteine through the conserved F or W. A D gene is named only where the DNA matches it firmly. Only some rows state a clone size, as once, few, many or a class for expanded clones.

d_call	j_call	clone_size	v_call	cdr3_nt	cdr3_aa
NA	TRBJ2-3	NA	TRBV4-3	TGCGCCAGCAGCCAAGGGGCCCAGGCTCGCACAGATACGCAGTATTTT	CASSQGAQARTDTQYF
TRBD1	TRBJ1-1	NA	TRBV7-9	TGTGCCAGCAGCTCACAGGGGCCGAAAAGCCCTGAAGCTTTCTTT	CASSSQGPKSPEAFF
TRBD2	TRBJ2-3	NA	TRBV11-2	TGTGCCAGCAGCCTCGGACTAGCCGGAGATACGCAGTATTTT	CASSLGLAGDTQYF
NA	TRBJ2-2	NA	TRBV6-4	TGTGCCAGCAGTGGGCAGGACGGGGAGCTGTTTTTT	CASSGQDGELFF
TRBD2	TRBJ2-3	NA	TRBV7-2	TGTGCCAGCACCTCGGGGGGGACAGATACGCAGTATTTT	CASTSGGTDTQYF
NA	TRBJ2-2	NA	TRBV7-9	TGTGCCAGCAGCTCCGGGACTAACACCGGGGAGCTGTTTTTT	CASSSGTNTGELFF
NA	TRBJ2-2	NA	TRBV4-3	TGCGCCAGCAGACGGGGTACGGGAACTAACACCGGGGAGCTGTTTTTT	CASRRGTGTNTGELFF
TRBD1	TRBJ2-3	once	TRBV14	TGTGCCAGCAGTCAAGGGGGCAGTAGCACAGATACGCAGTATTTT	CASSQGGSSTDTQYF
TRBD1	TRBJ1-1	NA	TRBV6-6	TGTGCCAGCAGTTACTCGCAGGGGGGCACTGAAGCTTTCTTT	CASSYSQGGTEAFF
TRBD1	TRBJ1-3	NA	TRBV5-4	TGTGCCAGCAGCCAGGGACAGGGGGCAGGTGGAAACACCATATATTTT	CASSQGQGAGGNTIYF
NA	TRBJ1-2	NA	TRBV7-3	TGTGCCAGCAGCTTAAATCCGGGTCGCAGAGACTATGGCTACACCTTC	CASSLNPGRRDYGYTF
TRBD1	TRBJ2-1	NA	TRBV28	TGTGCCAGCAGTTTCCTTGACAGGGTACGCAATGAGCAGTTCTTC	CASSFLDRVRNEQFF
TRBD1	TRBJ2-7	NA	TRBV11-2	TGTGCCAGCAGCCCCCGTCCCGGGACAGGGGCCTACGAGCAGTACTTC	CASSPRPGTGAYEQYF
NA	TRBJ1-1	NA	TRBV7-6	TGTGCCAGCAGCTTAGCCCGGGCAGGGCGAGGTGAAGCTTTCTTT	CASSLARAGRGEAFF
TRBD1	TRBJ2-7	NA	TRBV7-2	TGTGCCAGCAGCTTCCGGGACAGGGAGATCGACGAGCAGTACTTC	CASSFRDREIDEQYF
NA	TRBJ1-5	few	TRBV7-3	TGTGCCAGCAGCCTAAGAGGAGGCGAAAATCAGCCCCAGCATTTT	CASSLRGGENQPQHF
NA	TRBJ1-2	NA	TRBV19	TGTGCCAGTACCCGATTTTTCACACCGTATGGCTACACCTTC	CASTRFFTPYGYTF
TRBD1	TRBJ2-5	NA	TRBV7-7	TGTGCTAGCAGCTTAGCCACAGGGGGCCAAGAGACCCAGTACTTC	CASSLATGGQETQYF
NA	TRBJ1-1	few	TRBV7-9	TGTGCCAGCAGCTTAGAAAGGGGCGCAGGGACTGAAGCTTTCTTT	CASSLERGAGTEAFF
NA	TRBJ1-1	NA	TRBV5-5	TGTGCCAGCAGCGCCTACCCCCGGTGTATTGAAGCTTTCTTT	CASSAYPRCIEAFF
TRBD2	TRBJ2-7	NA	TRBV11-3	TGTGCCAGCCAGAAGCGGGAGGGGCCCTACGAGCAGTACTTC	CASQKREGPYEQYF
NA	TRBJ1-1	NA	TRBV18	TGTGCCAGCTCGCTAGGACAGATGAACACTGAAGCTTTCTTT	CASSLGQMNTEAFF
NA	TRBJ1-2	NA	TRBV6-5	TGTGCCAGCTTTTGGTCCGGCGGGGGCTACACCTTC	CASFWSGGGYTF
TRBD1	TRBJ1-2	NA	TRBV19	TGTGCCAGTAGTATCCGGGACAGGACCCGGGGCTACACCTTC	CASSIRDRTRGYTF
TRBD2	TRBJ2-7	few	TRBV7-3	TGTGCCAGCAGCCCAGGGAATATAGCGGGACGCGAGCGGTACTTC	CASSPGNIAGRERYF
TRBD2	TRBJ2-3	few	TRBV7-2	TGTGCCAGCAGCTTAGTACCCGCGGCGGGGGTCACAGATACGCAGTATTTT	CASSLVPAAGVTDTQYF
TRBD2	TRBJ2-3	NA	TRBV2	TGTGCCAGCAGTGCAGGACGGGACTACCCAGATACGCAGTATTTT	CASSAGRDYPDTQYF
TRBD2	TRBJ2-3	NA	TRBV6-1	TGTGCCAGCAGTGAAGGCCCTTGGACTAGCGGACGGGCAGATACGCAGTATTTT	CASSEGPWTSGRADTQYF
NA	TRBJ2-3	NA	TRBV28	TGTGCCAGCAGTTTCCTGGCCGATACGCAGTATTTT	CASSFLADTQYF
NA	TRBJ2-7	NA	TRBV27	TGTGCCAGCAGTTTATACGGGGATCCCGAGCAGTACTTC	CASSLYGDPEQYF
TRBD2	TRBJ2-2	NA	TRBV27	TGTGCCAGCAGACTGGGACAGTCCCTAGCGGGAGCGAACACCGGGGAGCTGTTTTTT	CASRLGQSLAGANTGELFF